The T cell receptor (beta chain) described here comes from a study of shared clonotypes between healthy human individuals. Here immunoSEQ multiplex PCR was the method, and the copy in TCRdb shows in-frame clones only, minus some. There are roughly 500,000 clones in the sample; around four fifths occur only once, and around 13% lies in the top ten. Trimming took 3 bases from V and 3 from J, leaving 15 bases between them. CDR1 ENHRY and CDR2 SYGVKD come from the germline V gene. This CDR3 region has 15 residues. The chain couples TRBV10-3 to TRBJ2-7, with D possibly being TRBD1 or TRBD2 (5 bases each). The sample taken for sequencing was PBMCs. The TCR comes from a woman between 40 and 55 years old in good health. Some clones in this sample may be carry-over from other donors' samples. CDR3 in amino acids: CAISDSRGALYEQYF. The CDR3 nucleotides read TGTGCCATCAGTGATTCCCGAGGGGCGCTCTACGAGCAGTACTTC.